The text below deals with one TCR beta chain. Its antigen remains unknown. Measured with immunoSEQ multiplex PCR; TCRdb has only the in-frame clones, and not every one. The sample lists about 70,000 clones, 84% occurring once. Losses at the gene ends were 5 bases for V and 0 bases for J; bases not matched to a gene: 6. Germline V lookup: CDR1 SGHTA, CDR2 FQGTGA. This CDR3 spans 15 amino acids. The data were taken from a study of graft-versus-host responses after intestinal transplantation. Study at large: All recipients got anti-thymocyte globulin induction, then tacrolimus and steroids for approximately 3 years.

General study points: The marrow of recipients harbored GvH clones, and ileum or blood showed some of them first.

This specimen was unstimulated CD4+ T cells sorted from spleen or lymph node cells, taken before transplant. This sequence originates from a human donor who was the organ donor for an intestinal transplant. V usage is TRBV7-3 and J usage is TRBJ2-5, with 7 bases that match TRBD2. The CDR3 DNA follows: TGTGCCAGCAGCCCCAGCGGGGCGTACCAAGAGACCCAGTACTTC. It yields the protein CASSPSGAYQETQYF.